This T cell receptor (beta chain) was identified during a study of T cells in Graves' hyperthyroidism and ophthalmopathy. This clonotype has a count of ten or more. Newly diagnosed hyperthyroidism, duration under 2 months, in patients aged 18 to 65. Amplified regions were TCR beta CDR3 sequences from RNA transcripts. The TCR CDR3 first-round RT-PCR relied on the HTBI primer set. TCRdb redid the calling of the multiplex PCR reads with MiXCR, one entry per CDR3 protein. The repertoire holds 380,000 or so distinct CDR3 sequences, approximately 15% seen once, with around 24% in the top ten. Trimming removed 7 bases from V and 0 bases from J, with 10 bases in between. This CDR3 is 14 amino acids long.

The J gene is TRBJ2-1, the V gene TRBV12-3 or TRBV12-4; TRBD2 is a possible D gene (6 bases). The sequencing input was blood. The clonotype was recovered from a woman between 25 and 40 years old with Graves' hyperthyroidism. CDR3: CASTGGNSYNEQFF. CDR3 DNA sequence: TGTGCCAGCACTGGAGGGAACTCCTACAATGAGCAGTTCTTC.